By sample share, the clone carrying this T cell receptor beta chain is medium-sized (0.01 to 0.1%). Its antigen is still unknown. These data are taken from a study of T cell responses to AZD1222 COVID-19 vaccine. Study results and limitations: Spike-wide vaccine-associated CD4 TCRs dominated at 160-218 and 743-854.

The CDR3 runs to 15 residues. Germline CDR1 is MNHEY and CDR2 is SVGAGI. V gave up 5 bases and J gave up 6 bases; unmatched junction bases: 9. Profiling relied on immunoSEQ multiplex PCR, and the TCRdb table lists in-frame clones only, not all of them. The repertoire holds some 140,000 clones, with over 80% as singletons. The clonotype comes from an adult who received the AZD1222 COVID-19 vaccine. The sample here was peripheral blood, taken 28 days after the second AZD1222 dose. This chain links TRBV6-5 with TRBJ1-3; 8 bases match TRBD1. The CDR3 coding sequence is TGTGCCAGCAGTAGCGAACTGACAGGGGCAAACACCATATATTTT. The encoded protein is CASSSELTGANTIYF.